The 8 T cell receptor beta chains in this list originate from one sample, sequenced in a study of blood T cell repertoires in COVID-19. Assay: immunoSEQ multiplex PCR; the TCRdb copy retains only in-frame clones and omits some. This table has tens of thousands of clones, more than 90% appearing once. The sample comprised peripheral blood. Source of these receptors: a human donor with active COVID-19. The donor label of this sample is uncertain.

In its sample, this clone was seen a few times. The chain has TRBV29-1 and TRBJ2-7, with a tentative D call TRBD2 (6 bases). This CDR3 region has 13 residues. Deletions cut 5 bases from V and 1 base from J, with 12 bases between. Germline CDR1 and CDR2: SQVTM and ANQGSEA. The CDR3 coding sequence is TGCAGCGTTCCCGGGAGTGGGTCCTACGAGCAGTACTTC. Its translation is CSVPGSGSYEQYF.

The chain recombines TRBV29-1 with TRBJ2-7; 12 positions agree with TRBD2. Germline values: CDR1 SQVTM, CDR2 ANQGSEA. Trimming at V came to 4 bases and at J to 4 bases, leaving 5 bases not matched to a gene. This CDR3 contains 14 residues. This CDR3 is CSVATSGRLYEQYF. Here the CDR3 DNA reads TGCAGCGTTGCAACTAGCGGGAGGCTTTACGAGCAGTACTTC.

The J gene is TRBJ1-5, the V gene TRBV27, with D possibly being TRBD1 (6 bases). Trimming left V 0 bases short and J 9 bases short, with 18 bases between. The germline V gene has CDR1 MNHEY and CDR2 SMNVEV (reference sequence). This CDR3 has 16 residues. The CDR3 DNA sequence: TGTGCCAGCAGTTTATCGGGGCCCCAGGGGCAAAGGCCCCAGCATTTT. Translating it yields CASSLSGPQGQRPQHF.

The chain carries TRBV1 and TRBJ2-3; no DNA check was done on the table's D call, TRBD2. TRBV1 is reported as a pseudogene. This CDR3 comprises 16 residues. The CDR3 loop is CTSSPWGGVLGGTQYF. The CDR3, as DNA: TGCACCAGCAGCCCCTGGGGGGGGGTGCTCGGGGGTACGCAGTATTTT.

The V gene is TRBV28, the J gene TRBJ2-7, with D perhaps TRBD2 (6 bases). The V end was cut by 6 bases, the J end by 2 bases, with 11 bases between. The CDR3 consists of 13 residues. The germline CDR1 and CDR2 sequences are MDHEN and SYDVKM. The CDR3 reads CASRFSGTYEQYF. The CDR3 DNA reads TGTGCCAGCAGATTTAGCGGAACCTACGAGCAGTACTTC.

The table lists this clone with a count of one. The CDR3 DNA reads TGTGCCACCCGCGTCTGGACAGACTATGGCTACACCTTC. It encodes CATRVWTDYGYTF. The chain is built from TRBV12-3 or TRBV12-4 and TRBJ1-2, with D perhaps TRBD1 (6 bases). V lost 10 bases and J 3 bases, leaving 15 bases between the germline ends. The CDR3 length is 13 residues.

This clone was seen once. The chain combines TRBV7-8 with TRBJ2-3; tentatively, D is TRBD2 (5 bases). Trimming took 2 bases from V and 6 from J, leaving 15 bases between them. CDR1 and CDR2 (germline): SGHVS, FQNEAQ. The CDR3 covers 15 residues. This CDR3 reads CASSLRRRDGDTQYF. The DNA for the CDR3 is TGTGCCAGCAGCTTAAGACGACGGGATGGTGATACGCAGTATTTT.

The chain combines TRBV19 with TRBJ2-3; tentatively, D is TRBD2 (5 bases). The CDR3 is made up of 15 amino acids. Germline assignment: CDR1 LNHDA and CDR2 SQIVND (reference sequence). The V and J ends lost 1 base and 0 bases respectively, with 8 bases between them. The CDR3 sequence is CASSIGGGSTDTQYF. For the CDR3, the DNA is TGTGCCAGTAGTATAGGCGGCGGGAGCACAGATACGCAGTATTTT.